This T cell receptor (beta chain) was obtained from a study of metastatic and nonmetastatic thyroid tumors. General study findings and limits: In both blood and tumor samples, TCR beta diversity was reported significantly higher for malignant than benign nodules.

Per germline, CDR1 MDHEN and CDR2 SYDVKM. This CDR3 has 14 amino acids. V trimming: 5 bases; J trimming: 6 bases; junction bases outside the gene matches: 4. In this sample, this clone turned up many times. Its target is unknown. Treatment of any kind had been given to no patient before thyroid surgery. TCRdb reanalyzed the PCR reads via MiXCR. The sample has roughly 33,000 clones, 17% seen once. The chain is built from TRBV28 and TRBJ1-5, with 10 bases aligning to TRBD1. The TCR comes from a female donor with papillary thyroid cancer or a benign thyroid nodule (not recorded which). Some clones in this sample may be carry-over from other donors' samples. Sequenced material: blood. CDR3 region: CASSLGQGVQPQHF. DNA for the CDR3: TGTGCCAGCAGTCTTGGACAGGGGGTTCAGCCCCAGCATTTT.